This TCR beta chain was sequenced during a study of OX40 agonist ivuxolimab in advanced cancers. Turning to the study itself: Patients with hepatocellular carcinoma, melanoma, renal cell or head and neck cancer made up the dose-escalation patients. Of the patients, three showed partial responses, one with hepatocellular carcinoma and two with cutaneous melanoma. Study-level points and caveats: Patients with a partial response at 0.1-3.0 mg/kg had among the lowest clonal expansion.

As to this clone: Its antigen remains unknown.

Assay used: immunoSEQ multiplex PCR; TCRdb lists only in-frame clones, some missing. The repertoire holds some 140,000 clones, with approximately 94% as singletons. The CDR3 consists of 15 residues. Trimming left V 8 bases short and J 0 bases short, with 15 bases between. Germline CDR1 SGHAT, CDR2 FQNNGV. Source: CD4+ or CD8+ T cells sorted from blood, taken in a trial of the OX40 agonist ivuxolimab. The chain has TRBV11-2 and TRBJ2-3; D is possibly TRBD2 (7 bases). This TCR derives from an adult with an advanced solid tumor such as melanoma, head and neck, liver or kidney cancer. CDR3 in amino acids: CASERGGISTDTQYF. CDR3 DNA sequence: TGTGCCAGCGAGAGGGGGGGCATTAGCACAGATACGCAGTATTTT.